This T cell receptor (beta chain) was obtained from a study of blood T cells in healthy people across ages. The overall study: Capture by template switching was about one barcoded beta molecule per two T cells. Findings and limits, study-wide: Naive CD4+ cells and diversity were both higher in long-lived donors than in aged donors.

This clonotype was counted only a few times. Antigen specificity is unknown. A second PCR of 7 to 11 cycles used a sample-barcoded 5' primer and a J-beta primer mix. Each cDNA was tagged by a template-switch adaptor containing 12 random nucleotides. TCRdb reprocessed the 5' RACE reads with MiXCR, giving one entry per CDR3 protein. The table lists hundreds of thousands of distinct CDR3 sequences, more than 25% of them singletons, with roughly 17% in the top ten. Researchers isolated at least 7 million PBMCs per sample. The receptor's source is a woman of 80 years or more in good health. The sequenced sample was blood.

The CDR3 spells CASSLGQGVFYEQYF. In nucleotides, the CDR3 is TGTGCCAGCAGCTTAGGACAGGGGGTGTTCTACGAGCAGTACTTC. The V gene is TRBV7-2, the J gene TRBJ2-7, with 9 bases identical to TRBD1. The CDR3 is 15 residues long. Losses at the gene ends were 1 base for V and 3 bases for J; bases not matched to a gene: 4. Looked up from germline, CDR1 is SGHTA and CDR2 is FQGNSA.